The clone carrying this TCR beta chain has a handful of counts. Its antigen is not identified. This CDR3 is 14 amino acids long. The V gene end was trimmed by 7 bases and the J gene end by 2 bases; junction bases not matched to a gene: 4. Germline V gene sequence: CDR1 SGHTA, CDR2 FQGNSA. It was with 60 Vbeta and 13 Jbeta primers that the PCR ran. TCRdb's table, derived via immunoSEQ multiplex PCR, lists solely in-frame clones and lacks some. The data show roughly 160,000 clones, roughly 80% seen once. These data are taken from a study of cytomegalovirus exposure and HLA in healthy donors. The study, taken as a whole, reports: Links to common viral pathogens appeared, in a later analysis, for several of the most significant clusters. The study recorded 164 TCR beta chains that were cytomegalovirus-associated. The authors considered a cluster of highly shared sequence variants likely to be a sequencing artifact. Most CMV-associated TCR beta chains appeared HLA-restricted in a later analysis.

The sequenced sample was PBMCs. The chain joins TRBV7-2 to TRBJ2-2, with TRBD1 identical over 7 bases. This sequence originates from a man aged 25-45 years in good health and CMV-seronegative. The CDR3 loop reads CASNDRANTGELFF. The CDR3 DNA is TGTGCCAGCAATGACAGGGCCAACACCGGGGAGCTGTTTTTT. Full variable domain (rest looked up from reference TRBV7-2 and TRBJ2-2): GAGVSQSPSNKVTEKGKDVELRCDPISGHTALYWYRQSLGQGLEFLIYFQGNSAPDKSGLPSDRFSAERTGGSVSTLTIQRTQQEDSAVYLCASNDRANTGELFFGEGSRLTVL.